These 29 T cell receptor beta chains share one sample of origin, sequenced in a study of blood T cells in healthy people across ages. The second PCR ran roughly 7 to 11 cycles with a sample-barcoded 5' primer and J-beta primers. A single record per CDR3 protein comes from TCRdb applying MiXCR to the 5' RACE reads. The profile shows approximately 880,000 distinct CDR3 sequences, around 49% of them singletons. The sequencing input was blood. The receptors originated from a man aged 30-40 years in good health.

The chain recombines TRBV27 with TRBJ1-1; D is undetermined. Deletions cut 7 bases from V and 1 base from J, with 10 bases between. Germline V lookup: CDR1 MNHEY, CDR2 SMNVEV (reference sequence). This CDR3 has 13 residues. CDR3 region: CASKQRGNTEAFF. The CDR3 DNA reads as TGTGCCAGCAAACAACGGGGGAACACTGAAGCTTTCTTT.

The genes are TRBV5-8 and TRBJ2-7; TRBD1 is a possible D gene (6 bases). CDR3 length: 13 amino acids. In germline, CDR1 is SGHTS, CDR2 YDEGEE. Trimming removed 4 bases from V and 8 bases from J, with 16 bases in between. The CDR3 DNA reads TGTGCCAGCAGCACTAGACAGGCAAGAAAGCAGTACTTC. Protein product: CASSTRQARKQYF.

The chain is built from TRBV4-2 and TRBJ1-5, with 8 bases aligning to TRBD1. The CDR3 is made up of 14 amino acids. Germline values: CDR1 LGHNA, CDR2 YNFKEQ. J was trimmed by 7 bases and V by 4 bases; bases with no gene match: 6. The chain's CDR3 is CASSLDRGVQPQHF. In DNA form, the CDR3 reads TGTGCCAGCAGCCTTGACAGGGGAGTACAGCCCCAGCATTTT.

The V gene is TRBV29-1, the J gene TRBJ2-7; D tentatively reads TRBD1 or TRBD2 (7 bases each). The CDR3 spans 14 residues. The V gene lost 5 bases and the J gene lost 4 bases, with 18 bases spanning the gap. Germline-derived CDR1 and CDR2 are SQVTM and ANQGSEA. CDR3 amino acids: CSVKGEGTEYEQYF. CDR3 bases: TGCAGCGTTAAAGGGGAGGGGACAGAGTACGAGCAGTACTTC.

The chain employs TRBV7-9 and TRBJ2-5, with TRBD1 matching 7 bases. Germline loops: CDR1 SEHNR, CDR2 FQNEAQ (reference sequence). J lost 0 bases, V lost 1 base, and 8 bases had no gene match. This CDR3 is 17 amino acids long. The CDR3 nucleotides are TGTGCCAGCAGCTTAGGAGGGGGCTCTCAGTACCAAGAGACCCAGTACTTC. Translating gives CASSLGGGSQYQETQYF. Supplemented by reference TRBV7-9 and TRBJ2-5, the full variable domain reads DTGVSQNPRHKITKRGQNVTFRCDPISEHNRLYWYRQTLGQGPEFLTYFQNEAQLEKSRLLSDRFSAERPKGSFSTLEIQRTEQGDSAMYLCASSLGGGSQYQETQYFGPGTRLLVL.

This clonotype was seen a handful of times. The chain carries TRBV7-2 and TRBJ2-7; possibly TRBD1 for D (5 bases). V was shortened by 3 bases and J by 1 base, with 10 bases between the two germline ends. This CDR3 has 14 residues. The germline V gene encodes CDR1 SGHTA and CDR2 FQGNSA. The CDR3 reads CASSLFRDSYEQYF. In DNA, the CDR3 is TGTGCCAGCAGCTTGTTCAGGGATTCCTACGAGCAGTACTTC.

This chain joins TRBV5-1 and TRBJ1-2; D remains unclear. CDR1 is SGHRS and CDR2 is YFSETQ in the germline V gene. The CDR3 length is 14 residues. V was shortened by 0 bases and J by 5 bases, with 11 bases between the two germline ends. The CDR3 DNA reads as TGCGCCAGCAGCTTGGAGGCAGCCCGGTATGGCTACACCTTC. This codes for CASSLEAARYGYTF. The whole variable domain, filled in from reference TRBV5-1 and TRBJ1-2, reads KAGVTQTPRYLIKTRGQQVTLSCSPISGHRSVSWYQQTPGQGLQFLFEYFSETQRNKGNFPGRFSGRQFSNSRSEMNVSTLELGDSALYLCASSLEAARYGYTFGSGTRLTVV.

A few counts support this clonotype. The genes are TRBV5-1 and TRBJ2-7, with D maybe TRBD2 (5 bases). Germline CDR1 SGHRS, CDR2 YFSETQ. The ends were cut back, 2 bases at V and 2 bases at J, with 8 bases in the middle. The CDR3 is 13 residues long. The CDR3 DNA is TGCGCCAGCAGCTTCGGGGTCGCCTACGAGCAGTACTTC. It is translated as CASSFGVAYEQYF.

On this clonotype: This may come from a read error, since a much larger clone is one base off. V usage is TRBV27 and J usage is TRBJ2-5; 9 nucleotides align to TRBD2. CDR1 and CDR2 from the germline V gene are MNHEY and SMNVEV (reference sequence). CDR3 size: 15 residues. V was pared by 8 bases and J by 11 bases, with 18 bases of the junction left unmatched. CDR3 sequence (DNA): TGTGCCAGCGTCTCCGCGAGACTAGCGGTCGCTGAGCAGTACTTC. Its translation: CASVSARLAVAEQYF.

As DNA, the CDR3 is TGTGCCAGCAGCAGAAAGGACAGGGGGACTGGGGCCAACGTCCTGACTTTC. It codes for CASSRKDRGTGANVLTF. V gene TRBV6-1 combines with J gene TRBJ2-6; 10 bases agree with TRBD1. Germline V CDR1 and CDR2: MNHNS, SASEGT. After removal of 6 bases from V and 2 bases from J, the junction contained 7 bases not matched to a gene. This CDR3 contains 17 residues.

In its sample, this clonotype was seen a few times. The CDR3 DNA reads TGTGCCAGCAGCAACGAACAGGTGCCCTCTGGGGCCAACGTCCTGACTTTC. It translates to CASSNEQVPSGANVLTF. This chain links TRBV6-1 with TRBJ2-6; the D gene is possibly TRBD1 (5 bases). V was pared by 6 bases and J by 0 bases, with 15 bases between. The CDR3 loop spans 17 amino acids. Germline V gene sequence: CDR1 MNHNS, CDR2 SASEGT.

The chain joins TRBV12-3 or TRBV12-4 to TRBJ1-5; no clear D. CDR3 length: 15 amino acids. V lost 3 bases and J lost 0, with 9 bases in between. The CDR3 sequence: CASSFSYSSNQPQHF. In nucleotides, the CDR3 is TGTGCCAGCAGTTTCTCATACAGTAGCAATCAGCCCCAGCATTTT.

The V call is TRBV7-9, the J call TRBJ2-5; no clear D gene. The CDR3 length is 15 residues. CDR1 is SEHNR, CDR2 FQNEAQ, per germline (reference sequence). V lost 6 bases, J lost 1 base, and 15 bases lay in between. CDR3 in DNA: TGTGCCAGCAGTCAGCCCTGGAACAGCCAAGAGACCCAGTACTTC. As protein: CASSQPWNSQETQYF.

The chain is built from TRBV6-5 and TRBJ2-1; 7 bases line up with TRBD1. This CDR3 spans 15 amino acids. Per germline, CDR1 MNHEY and CDR2 SVGAGI. The junction had 13 bases not matched to a gene; V was cut back by 10 bases and J by 4 bases. Here the CDR3 reads CAISSPGQLYNEQFF. As DNA, the CDR3 is TGTGCCATTTCCTCTCCGGGACAGTTGTACAATGAGCAGTTCTTC.

This clonotype has just a few counts. The V call is TRBV25-1, the J call TRBJ2-7, with D tentatively TRBD1 (6 bases). CDR1 is MGHDK and CDR2 is SYGVNS in the germline V gene. Trimming pared 3 bases from V and 7 bases from J, leaving 16 bases between. There are 14 residues in the CDR3. CDR3 coding DNA: TGTGCCAGCAGTGAGGGTGGGACACGTCAAGAGCAGTACTTC. This translates into CASSEGGTRQEQYF.

This clonotype was seen more than once but under ten times. The chain joins TRBV5-1 to TRBJ2-7; 10 bases are shared with TRBD1. The germline V gene encodes CDR1 SGHRS and CDR2 YFSETQ. J was trimmed by 5 bases and V by 2 bases; bases with no gene match: 10. The CDR3 extends over 16 amino acids. The CDR3 nucleotides read TGCGCCAGCAGCTTTAAGGTGACCGGGACAGGGGACGAGCAGTACTTC. Translating gives CASSFKVTGTGDEQYF.

Details on this clonotype: Its ends do not fully match the called genes, so a read error is possible. The chain couples TRBV20-1 to TRBJ2-5; maybe TRBD1 (7 bases). The DNA matches TRBJ2-7 better at its end, which makes the J call doubtful. Germline CDR1 DFQATT, CDR2 SNEGSKA (reference sequence). This CDR3 spans 13 amino acids. CDR3 sequence (DNA): TGCAGTGTTAGAGGGGGGACAGATTACGAGCAGTACTTC. It is translated as CSVRGGTDYEQYF.

CDR3 amino acids: CASSLRPAGTTYEQYF. DNA for the CDR3: TGTGCCAGCAGCTTGCGCCCAGCGGGGACGACCTACGAGCAGTACTTC. The rearrangement uses TRBV7-6 and TRBJ2-5, with 7 bases matching TRBD2. The J call is doubtful: the DNA matches TRBJ2-7 better. Looked up from germline, CDR1 is SGHVS and CDR2 is FNYEAQ. CDR3 length: 16 residues.

This clonotype was recorded a few times. V gene TRBV20-1 combines with J gene TRBJ2-4; tentatively, D is TRBD1 (6 bases). The CDR3 length is 14 residues. With 0 bases removed from V and 4 bases from J, the gap between germline ends came to 10 bases. Germline V gene sequence: CDR1 DFQATT, CDR2 SNEGSKA (reference sequence). The CDR3 is CSARDRQGKNIQYF. The CDR3 DNA reads as TGCAGTGCTAGAGATAGGCAGGGGAAAAACATTCAGTACTTC.

This sequence joins TRBV29-1 and TRBJ2-1; TRBD1 might be the D (5 bases). Germline V gene data show CDR1 as SQVTM and CDR2 as ANQGSEA. This CDR3 is built from 12 residues. V was cut by 4 bases and J by 6 bases, with 10 bases left in between. The CDR3 spells CSVVGPGNEQFF. The CDR3 coding sequence is TGCAGCGTTGTGGGGCCAGGCAATGAGCAGTTCTTC.

This chain links TRBV28 with TRBJ2-2, with D perhaps TRBD1 (5 bases). This CDR3 has 15 residues. Trimming took off 3 bases at V and 4 bases at J, with 12 bases between the two ends. The germline gives CDR1 MDHEN, CDR2 SYDVKM. CDR3 residues: CASSLWKGATGELFF. The CDR3 bases are TGTGCCAGCAGTTTGTGGAAAGGGGCCACCGGGGAGCTGTTTTTT.

V is TRBV20-1 and J is TRBJ1-2; D is unresolved. Trimming took off 5 bases at V and 6 bases at J, with 13 bases between the two ends. The CDR3 is 12 residues long. Germline-derived CDR1 and CDR2 are DFQATT and SNEGSKA (reference sequence). The CDR3 spells CSAPYETDGYTF. The CDR3, as DNA: TGCAGTGCTCCGTATGAAACCGATGGCTACACCTTC.

The rearrangement links TRBV7-2 to TRBJ2-3; TRBD2 aligns across 14 bases. V lost 2 bases, J lost 0 bases, and 10 bases stayed unmatched. This CDR3 comprises 20 residues. Germline V gene sequence: CDR1 SGHTA, CDR2 FQGNSA. CDR3 loop: CASSLRGLAGEIPSTDTQYF. CDR3 coding DNA: TGTGCCAGCAGCTTACGGGGACTAGCGGGGGAGATTCCTAGCACAGATACGCAGTATTTT.

The V call is TRBV7-6, the J call TRBJ2-5; no clear D gene. The V gene lost 2 bases and the J gene lost 5 bases, with 12 bases spanning the gap. Germline CDR1 is SGHVS and CDR2 is FNYEAQ. The CDR3 covers 14 residues. For the CDR3, the DNA is TGTGCCAGCAGCTTATTATTGGTGGGGGAGACCCAGTACTTC. It translates to CASSLLLVGETQYF.

The chain links TRBV10-3 to TRBJ2-7; D gene unclear. The J call may be faulty, since TRBJ2-5 better matches the DNA end. The CDR3 is 11 residues long. CDR1 ENHRY and CDR2 SYGVKD come from the germline V gene. The CDR3 reads CAAQGGETQYF. CDR3 in DNA: TGTGCCGCACAAGGTGGGGAGACCCAGTACTTC.

The rearrangement uses TRBV5-1 and TRBJ1-6; TRBD1 matches 8 bases. CDR3 length: 15 amino acids. Trimming took 4 bases from V and 7 from J; bases not matched to a gene: 7. Germline V gene lookup returns CDR1 SGHRS and CDR2 YFSETQ. The CDR3 DNA sequence: TGCGCCAGCAGCGAAAGGACAGGGAGAAATTCACCCCTCCACTTT. Amino acids: CASSERTGRNSPLHF.

The V and J genes are TRBV20-1 and TRBJ2-7, with 7 bases lining up with TRBD1. V dropped 3 bases and J dropped 6; count of bases not matched to a gene: 14. This CDR3 contains 15 residues. Germline CDR1 DFQATT, CDR2 SNEGSKA (reference sequence). CDR3 bases: TGCAGTGCTAGTCCCCACCACGACAGGGTGAGCGAGCAGTACTTC. It is translated as CSASPHHDRVSEQYF.

This clonotype was picked up a small number of times. The rearrangement joins TRBV5-5 to TRBJ2-5, with 7 positions matching TRBD1. J gave up 2 bases and V 4 bases, and 11 bases lay outside the gene matches. The CDR3 runs 16 residues. The germline CDR1 and CDR2 sequences are SGHKS and YYEKEE (reference sequence). CDR3 sequence reads: CASSPLRQGRQETQYF. The CDR3 nucleotides are TGTGCCAGCAGCCCTCTTAGACAGGGAAGGCAAGAGACCCAGTACTTC.

This rearrangement joins TRBV4-1 to TRBJ2-4; D is perhaps TRBD1 (5 bases). Matching the DNA end better, TRBJ2-7 makes the J call doubtful. This CDR3 is 15 amino acids long. Germline CDR1 and CDR2: MGHRA and YSYEKL. CDR3 loop: CASSQDPGHVYEQYF. In DNA form, the CDR3 reads TGCGCCAGCAGCCAAGATCCAGGACACGTCTACGAGCAGTACTTC.